This T cell receptor (beta chain) was documented in a study of blood T cell repertoires in COVID-19. Study information: Specimens from acute and convalescent COVID-19 originated in the United States, Italy and Spain. Sources were T cells, B-cell-depleted T cells, or PBMCs; the material itself was cDNA or gDNA.

The germline V gene has CDR1 SGHVS and CDR2 FQNEAQ. The CDR3 consists of 16 residues. V lost 5 bases and J lost 1; bases outside the gene matches: 9. Original processing methods: It was from reference gene primer amplification that nucleated cell counts were estimated. Generated by immunoSEQ multiplex PCR, the TCRdb table keeps only in-frame clones and is missing some. The V and J calls and the clone size are those of that table, but D and trimming were determined from the DNA. The sample has over 250,000 clones, about three quarters seen once. Sequencing was performed on peripheral blood. The sequence came from a woman aged 80 or older with acute or convalescent COVID-19. V is TRBV7-8 and J is TRBJ2-3, with TRBD1 identical over 7 bases. CDR3: CASSHHRGWGTDTQYF. CDR3 nucleotides: TGTGCCAGCAGCCATCACAGGGGTTGGGGCACAGATACGCAGTATTTT. Drawing the rest from reference TRBV7-8 and TRBJ2-3, the complete variable domain is GAGVSQSPRYKVAKRGQDVALRCDPISGHVSLFWYQQALGQGPEFLTYFQNEAQLDKSGLPSDRFFAERPEGSVSTLKIQRTQQEDSAVYLCASSHHRGWGTDTQYFGPGTRLTVL.